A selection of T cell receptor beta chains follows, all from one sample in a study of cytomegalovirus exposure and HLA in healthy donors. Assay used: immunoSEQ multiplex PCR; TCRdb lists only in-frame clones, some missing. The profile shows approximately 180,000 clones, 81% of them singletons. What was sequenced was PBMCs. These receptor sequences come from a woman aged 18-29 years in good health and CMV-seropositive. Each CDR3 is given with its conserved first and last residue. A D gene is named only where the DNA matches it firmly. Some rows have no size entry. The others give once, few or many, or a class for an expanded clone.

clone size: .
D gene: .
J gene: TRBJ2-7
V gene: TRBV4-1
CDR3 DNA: TGCGCCAGCAGCCCACAGGGCTACGAGCAGTACTTC
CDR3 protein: CASSPQGYEQYF

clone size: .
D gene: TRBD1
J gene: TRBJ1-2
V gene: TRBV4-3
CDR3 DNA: TGCGCCAGCAGCGACGAGATGGGACAGATCTATGGCTACACCTTC
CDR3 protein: CASSDEMGQIYGYTF

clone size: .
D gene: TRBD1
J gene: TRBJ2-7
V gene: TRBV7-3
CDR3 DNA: TGTGCCAGCAGCCCGACAGGGGGCGAGCAGTACTTC
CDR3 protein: CASSPTGGEQYF

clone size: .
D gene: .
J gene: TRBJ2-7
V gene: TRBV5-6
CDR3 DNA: TGTGCCAGCAGCTTCCCGGGGGGTTCGCAGGGGGAGCAGTACTTC
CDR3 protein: CASSFPGGSQGEQYF

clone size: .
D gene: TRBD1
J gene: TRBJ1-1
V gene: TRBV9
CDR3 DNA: TGTGCCAGCAGCGTAGGACCGACAGGGATGAACACTGAAGCTTTCTTT
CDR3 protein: CASSVGPTGMNTEAFF

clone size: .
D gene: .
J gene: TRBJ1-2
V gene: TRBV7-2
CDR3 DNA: TGTGCCAGCAGCGCGACAGTTAACTATGGCTACACCTTC
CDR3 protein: CASSATVNYGYTF

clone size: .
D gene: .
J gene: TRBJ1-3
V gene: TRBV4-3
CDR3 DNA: TGCGCCAGCAGCCAAGATCGAGTTGGAAACACCATATATTTT
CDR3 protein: CASSQDRVGNTIYF

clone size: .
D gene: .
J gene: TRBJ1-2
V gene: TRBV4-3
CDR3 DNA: TGCGCCAGCAGCCAAGAGCCAGGGGATGTCGATGGCTACACCTTC
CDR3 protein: CASSQEPGDVDGYTF

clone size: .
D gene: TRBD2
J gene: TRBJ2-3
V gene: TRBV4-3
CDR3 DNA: TGCGCCAGCAGCCAAGGCCTAGCGGGGAGAACAGATACGCAGTATTTT
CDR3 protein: CASSQGLAGRTDTQYF

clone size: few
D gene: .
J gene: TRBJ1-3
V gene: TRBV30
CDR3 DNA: TGTGCCTGGAGTTCCGGGGGGGGGTACTCTGGAAACACCATATATTTT
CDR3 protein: CAWSSGGGYSGNTIYF

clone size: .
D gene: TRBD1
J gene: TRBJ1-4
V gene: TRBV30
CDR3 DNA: TGTGCTTTACAGGGGTCACAGGCGGGCGGAGCTGAAAAACTGTTTTTT
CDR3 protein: CALQGSQAGGAEKLFF

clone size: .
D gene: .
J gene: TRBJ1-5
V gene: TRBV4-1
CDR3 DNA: TGCGCCAGCAGCCTTCATAGCAATCAGCCCCAGCATTTT
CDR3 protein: CASSLHSNQPQHF

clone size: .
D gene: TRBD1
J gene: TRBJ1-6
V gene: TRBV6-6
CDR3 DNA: TGTGCCAGCAGCTCTACAGGGGGTTGGTCACCCCTCCACTTT
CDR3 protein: CASSSTGGWSPLHF

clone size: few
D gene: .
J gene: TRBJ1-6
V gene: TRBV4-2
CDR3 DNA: TGTGCCAGCAGGCCCTGGGGGGGCTCCTATAATTCACCCCTCCACTTT
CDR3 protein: CASRPWGGSYNSPLHF

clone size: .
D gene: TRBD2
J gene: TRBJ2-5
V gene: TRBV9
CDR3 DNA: TGTGCCAGCAGCGTAGCTACTAGCGGGGGAACCGAGACCCAGCACTTC
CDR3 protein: CASSVATSGGTETQHF

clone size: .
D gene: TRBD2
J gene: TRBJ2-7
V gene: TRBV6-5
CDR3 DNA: TGTGCCAGCTCCGCGGGGGGGGATGGAGAGTACTTC
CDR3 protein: CASSAGGDGEYF

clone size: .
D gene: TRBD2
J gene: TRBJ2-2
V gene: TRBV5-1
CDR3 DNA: TGCGCCAGCAGCTTGCTACAGGCGGGGGGAAAAACCGGGGAGCTGTTTTTT
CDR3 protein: CASSLLQAGGKTGELFF

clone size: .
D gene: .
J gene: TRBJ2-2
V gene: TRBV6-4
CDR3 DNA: TGTGCCAGCAAGTCGGCAGCGGACGGGGAGCTGTTTTTT
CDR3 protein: CASKSAADGELFF

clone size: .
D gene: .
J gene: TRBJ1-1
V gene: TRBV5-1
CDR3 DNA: TGCGCCAGCAGCGAACGCCCTGGGAAGGGGGAAGCTTTCTTT
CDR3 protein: CASSERPGKGEAFF

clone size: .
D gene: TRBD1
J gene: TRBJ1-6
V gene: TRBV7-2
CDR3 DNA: TGTGCCAGCAGCCGGGACAGGGCTAATTCACCCCTCCACTTT
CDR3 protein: CASSRDRANSPLHF

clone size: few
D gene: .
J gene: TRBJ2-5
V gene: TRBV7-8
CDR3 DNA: TGTGCCAGCCGATCCAGGGAAGGGATGGAGACCCAGTACTTC
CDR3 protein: CASRSREGMETQYF

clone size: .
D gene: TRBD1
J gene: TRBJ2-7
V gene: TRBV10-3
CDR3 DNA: TGTGCCATCAGTAAGGACAGGGGGGACTACGAGCAGTACTTC
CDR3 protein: CAISKDRGDYEQYF

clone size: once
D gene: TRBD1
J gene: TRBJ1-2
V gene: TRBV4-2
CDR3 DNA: TGTGCCAGCAGCCAAGGGTTCAGGGGGCTTAACTATGGCTACACCTTC
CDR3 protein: CASSQGFRGLNYGYTF

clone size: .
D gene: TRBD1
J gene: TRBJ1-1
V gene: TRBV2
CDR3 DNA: TGTGCCAGTAGGTCGGACCTGGGACAGGGGTGGGCTGAAGCTTTCTTT
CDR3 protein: CASRSDLGQGWAEAFF

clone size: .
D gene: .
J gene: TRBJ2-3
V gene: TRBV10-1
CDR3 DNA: TGCGCCAGCAGTGAGGTTGGCGGCGGGAGCACAGATACGCAGTATTTT
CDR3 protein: CASSEVGGGSTDTQYF

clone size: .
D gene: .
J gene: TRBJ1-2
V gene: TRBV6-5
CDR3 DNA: TGTGCCAGCAGTTACCCCGCGGTACTACATGGCTACACCTTC
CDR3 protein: CASSYPAVLHGYTF

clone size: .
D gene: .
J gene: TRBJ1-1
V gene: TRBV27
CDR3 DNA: TGTGCCAGCAGTTTATCGGGGGCGCTGGACACTGAAGCTTTCTTT
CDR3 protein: CASSLSGALDTEAFF

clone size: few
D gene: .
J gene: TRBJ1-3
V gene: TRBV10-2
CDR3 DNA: TGCGCCAGCAGTGACGAGGGAAGAAACACCATATATTTT
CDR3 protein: CASSDEGRNTIYF

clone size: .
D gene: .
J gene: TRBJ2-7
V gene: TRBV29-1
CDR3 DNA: TGCAGCGTTGTACGTGAGTCTTACGAGCAGTACTTC
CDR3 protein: CSVVRESYEQYF

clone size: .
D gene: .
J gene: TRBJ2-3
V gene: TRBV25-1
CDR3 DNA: TGTGCCAGCAGTGAAGACAGCCCAGATACGCAGTATTTT
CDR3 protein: CASSEDSPDTQYF

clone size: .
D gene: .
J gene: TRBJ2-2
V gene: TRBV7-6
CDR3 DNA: TGTGCCAGCAGCCCTGTGATGGGCTTTATCACCGGGGAGCTGTTTTTT
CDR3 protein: CASSPVMGFITGELFF

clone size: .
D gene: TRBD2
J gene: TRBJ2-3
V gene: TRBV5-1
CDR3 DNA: TGCGCCAGCAGCCTAACTAGCGGGGGGGCCACAGATACGCAGTATTTT
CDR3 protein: CASSLTSGGATDTQYF

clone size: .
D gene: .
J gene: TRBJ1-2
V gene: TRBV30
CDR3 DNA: TGTGCCTGGAGTGATTTCCCAGGGGCTAACTATGGCTACACCTTC
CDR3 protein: CAWSDFPGANYGYTF

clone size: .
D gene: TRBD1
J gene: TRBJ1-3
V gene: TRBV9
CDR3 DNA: TGTGCCAGCAGCGAGGGGGACAGTGGAAACACCATATATTTT
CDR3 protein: CASSEGDSGNTIYF

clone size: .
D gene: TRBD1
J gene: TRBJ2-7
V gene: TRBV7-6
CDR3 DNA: TGTGCCAGCAGCTCCGGGACAGGTCCCTACGAGCAGTACTTC
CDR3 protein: CASSSGTGPYEQYF

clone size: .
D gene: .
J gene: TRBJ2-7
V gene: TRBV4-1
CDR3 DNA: TGCGCCAGCAGCTCCCGGCGGGGTGACGAGCAGTACTTC
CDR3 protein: CASSSRRGDEQYF

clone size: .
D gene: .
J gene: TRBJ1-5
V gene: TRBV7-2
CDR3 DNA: TGTGCCAGCAGCTATGGACAGCTCAATCAGCCCCAGCATTTT
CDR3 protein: CASSYGQLNQPQHF

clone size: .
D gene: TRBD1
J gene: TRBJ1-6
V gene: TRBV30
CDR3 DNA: TGTGCCTGGAGTTCCGGGACAGGGGATTCACCCCTCCACTTT
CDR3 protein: CAWSSGTGDSPLHF

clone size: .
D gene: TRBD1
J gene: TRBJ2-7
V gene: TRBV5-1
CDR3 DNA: TGCGCCAGCAGCTGGACTCCGGGACAGGGGACCTACGAGCAGTACTTC
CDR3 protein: CASSWTPGQGTYEQYF

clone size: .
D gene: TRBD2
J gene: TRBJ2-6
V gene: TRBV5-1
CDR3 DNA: TGCGCCAGCAGCTTGGCCGGGGGGGCTGGGGCCAACGTCCTGACTTTC
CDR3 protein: CASSLAGGAGANVLTF

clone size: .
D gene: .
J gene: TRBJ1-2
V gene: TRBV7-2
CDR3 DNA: TGTGCCAGCAGCTTAGTACAGGCCCTCTATGGCTACACCTTC
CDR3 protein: CASSLVQALYGYTF

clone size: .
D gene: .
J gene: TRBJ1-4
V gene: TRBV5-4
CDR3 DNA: TGTGCCAGCAGCCGCTCGACGGAGGAAAAACTGTTTTTT
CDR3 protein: CASSRSTEEKLFF

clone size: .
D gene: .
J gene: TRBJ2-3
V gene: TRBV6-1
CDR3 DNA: TGTGCCAGCAGTGAAGGGATTGTGAGGGGAGGTACGCAGTATTTT
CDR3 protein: CASSEGIVRGGTQYF

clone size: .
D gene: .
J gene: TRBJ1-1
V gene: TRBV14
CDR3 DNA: TGTGCCAGCAGCCAAGGGGTTGGCAGGGTGGACACTGAAGCTTTCTTT
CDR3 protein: CASSQGVGRVDTEAFF